The next 9 T cell receptor beta chains were all read from a single sample in a study of CD8+ T cells in alopecia areata. Reverse transcription of extracted RNA yielded cDNA, which provided the sequencing template. Produced via immunoSEQ multiplex PCR; TCRdb's table is partial and in-frame only. The table lists about 74,000 clones, 29% of them singletons. Treatment: oral pan-JAK inhibitor, 5-10 mg twice daily. The sample in question was CD8+ T cells sorted from blood, obtained at week 4, from a patient treated with tofacitinib. The origin of the receptors is a human donor with alopecia areata.

This sequence joins TRBV14 and TRBJ1-1; no clear D. The V end lost 1 base, the J end lost 6 bases, and 3 bases lay between the germline ends. Germline assignment: CDR1 SGHDN and CDR2 FVKESK. The CDR3 has 11 residues. CDR3 loop: CASSQGPEAFF. The CDR3 nucleotides read TGTGCCAGCAGCCAAGGCCCTGAAGCTTTCTTT.

In its sample, this clone was seen a few times. The CDR3 nucleotides are TGCGCCAGCAGCCAAGCGAAGACGTACAATGAGCAGTTCTTC. The encoded protein is CASSQAKTYNEQFF. The V and J genes are TRBV4-1 and TRBJ2-1, with unresolved D. The length of the CDR3 is 14 residues. Germline V gives CDR1 MGHRA, CDR2 YSYEKL. V lost 1 base to trimming and J lost 4 bases, with 8 bases between them.

J is TRBJ2-6 and V is TRBV30; D gene ambiguous. CDR3 size: 14 residues. V lost 2 bases, J lost 4 bases, and 9 bases lay in between. The germline gives CDR1 GTSNPN, CDR2 SVGIG (reference sequence). The CDR3 protein is CAWSPLAGANVLTF. The CDR3 region has the DNA TGTGCCTGGAGTCCCTTGGCCGGGGCCAACGTCCTGACTTTC.

This clone turned up a few times. The gene calls are TRBV13 and TRBJ2-1, with 13 bases aligning to TRBD2. The CDR3 sequence is 16 residues long. The ends lost 5 bases at V and 8 bases at J; junction bases unmatched: 9. Germline V gene lookup returns CDR1 PRHDT and CDR2 FYEKMQ (reference sequence). The CDR3 sequence: CASSRRTSGSMDEQFF. The CDR3, as DNA: TGTGCCAGCAGCCGCCGGACTAGCGGGAGTATGGATGAGCAGTTCTTC. Filled out from reference TRBV13 and TRBJ2-1, the complete variable domain reads AAGVIQSPRHLIKEKRETATLKCYPIPRHDTVYWYQQGPGQDPQFLISFYEKMQSDKGSIPDRFSAQQFSDYHSELNMSSLELGDSALYFCASSRRTSGSMDEQFFGPGTRLTVL.

This clone came up a few times. This rearrangement joins TRBV29-1 to TRBJ2-7, with 7 positions matching TRBD1. The V gene's germline CDR1 is SQVTM and CDR2 ANQGSEA. The CDR3 sequence is 12 residues long. Trimming cost V 6 bases and J 5 bases; bases outside gene matches: 7. The CDR3 is CSVCPGGNEQYF. The CDR3 DNA sequence: TGCAGCGTCTGCCCAGGGGGTAACGAGCAGTACTTC.

This clone appeared a few times. The V gene is TRBV29-1, the J gene TRBJ2-5; 7 bases align to TRBD2. V gave up 0 bases and J gave up 2 bases; unmatched junction bases: 12. Per the germline V gene, CDR1 is SQVTM and CDR2 is ANQGSEA. The CDR3 consists of 17 residues. The CDR3 protein is CSVEDLIPRREQETQYF. CDR3 DNA: TGCAGCGTTGAAGATCTAATCCCCCGGCGGGAGCAAGAGACCCAGTACTTC. The full variable domain, in which reference TRBV29-1 and TRBJ2-5 provide the parts outside the CDR3, is SAVISQKPSRDICQRGTSLTIQCQVDSQVTMMFWYRQQPGQSLTLIATANQGSEATYESGFVIDKFPISRPNLTFSTLTVSNMSPEDSSIYLCSVEDLIPRREQETQYFGPGTRLLVL.

This chain joins TRBV30 and TRBJ2-7; TRBD1 or TRBD2 may be the D gene (5 bases each). There are 14 residues in the CDR3. V lost 5 bases to trimming and J lost 4 bases, with 18 bases between them. Per germline, CDR1 GTSNPN and CDR2 SVGIG (reference sequence). The CDR3 bases are TGTGCCTGGCTCTCTAAGGGGAGACAGTACGAGCAGTACTTC. This codes for CAWLSKGRQYEQYF. Drawing the rest from reference TRBV30 and TRBJ2-7, the complete variable domain is SQTIHQWPATLVQPVGSPLSLECTVEGTSNPNLYWYRQAAGRGLQLLFYSVGIGQISSEVPQNLSASRPQDRQFILSSKKLLLSDSGFYLCAWLSKGRQYEQYFGPGTRLTVT.

The chain couples TRBV29-1 to TRBJ1-1; no clear D. The germline CDR1 and CDR2 sequences are SQVTM and ANQGSEA. V lost 4 bases and J 5 bases, leaving 14 bases between the germline ends. The CDR3 covers 13 residues. The CDR3 reads CSVVIGRITEAFF. CDR3 nucleotide sequence: TGCAGCGTTGTCATAGGGAGAATAACTGAAGCTTTCTTT.

V and J are TRBV9 and TRBJ2-1; possible D gene TRBD2, 6 bases. CDR1 is SGDLS, CDR2 YYNGEE, per germline. Trimming pared 4 bases from V and 2 bases from J, leaving 16 bases between. This CDR3 comprises 16 residues. CDR3 in amino acids: CASSPDLAGTYNEQFF. The CDR3 DNA follows: TGTGCCAGCAGCCCAGATCTTGCGGGGACCTACAATGAGCAGTTCTTC.